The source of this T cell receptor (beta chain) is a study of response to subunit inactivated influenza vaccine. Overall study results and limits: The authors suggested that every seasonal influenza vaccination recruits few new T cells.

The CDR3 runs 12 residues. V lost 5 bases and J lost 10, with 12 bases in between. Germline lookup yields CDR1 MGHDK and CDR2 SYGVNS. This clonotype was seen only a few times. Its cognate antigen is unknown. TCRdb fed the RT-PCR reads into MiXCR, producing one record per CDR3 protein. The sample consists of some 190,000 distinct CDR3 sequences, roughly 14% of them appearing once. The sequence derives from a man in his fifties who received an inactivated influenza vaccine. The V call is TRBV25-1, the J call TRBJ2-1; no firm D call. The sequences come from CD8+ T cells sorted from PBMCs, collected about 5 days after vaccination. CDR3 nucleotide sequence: TGTGCCAGCAGTAAACGCGCGCGAGAGCAGTTCTTC. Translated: CASSKRAREQFF.